Listed below are T cell receptor beta chains from one sample, sequenced in a study of T cell responses to AZD1222 COVID-19 vaccine. Generated by immunoSEQ multiplex PCR, the TCRdb table keeps only in-frame clones and is missing some. The sample lists 130,000 to 150,000 clones, about 93% occurring once. The input for sequencing was peripheral blood, taken on day 0 of AZD1222 vaccination. These receptors originate from an adult in good health. CDR3s include the opening cysteine and the closing phenylalanine or tryptophan. A D gene is named only where the DNA matches it firmly. Some rows have no size entry. The others give once, few or many, or a class for an expanded clone.

>TRBJ1-2|NA|TRBV4-2|TRBD1
TGTGCCAGCAGCCAAGAGACAGGGGGCGGCTATGGCTACACCTTC
CASSQETGGGYGYTF
>TRBJ2-7|NA|TRBV25-1|NA
TGTGCCAGCAGTGAATGGGGGAAGAGCTACGAGCAGTACTTC
CASSEWGKSYEQYF
>TRBJ2-7|NA|TRBV6-1|TRBD2
TGTGCCAGCAGTGAAGCGGGAAGCGGGAGACTATACGAGCAGTACTTC
CASSEAGSGRLYEQYF
>TRBJ1-1|NA|TRBV6-5|NA
TGTGCCAGCAGTCACCTTCATGGGGGGGGCACTGAAGCTTTCTTT
CASSHLHGGGTEAFF
>TRBJ1-2|NA|TRBV15|NA
TGTGCCACCAGCAAAGGGACGAACTATGGCTACACCTTC
CATSKGTNYGYTF
>TRBJ1-4|once|TRBV11-3|TRBD1
TGTGCCAGCAGCTCGAGGACAGGGGTCTCAACTAATGAAAAACTGTTTTTT
CASSSRTGVSTNEKLFF
>TRBJ1-5|NA|TRBV6-5|NA
TGTGCCAGCAATGGGAGCAATCAGCCCCAGCATTTT
CASNGSNQPQHF
>TRBJ1-5|once|TRBV4-2|TRBD1
TGTGCCAGCAGCCAGACAGACAGGGCAGCTCAGCCCCAGCATTTT
CASSQTDRAAQPQHF
>TRBJ2-1|NA|TRBV30|TRBD2
TGTGCGGCGGGACTAGCGGCGCGGGTGGCTGAGCAGTTCTTC
CAAGLAARVAEQFF
>TRBJ1-3|once|TRBV3-1/TRBV3-2|NA
TGTGCCAGCGTGGCCCCCATGGGGACCCCAGGTGGAAACACCATATATTTT
CASVAPMGTPGGNTIYF
>TRBJ2-3|NA|TRBV28|TRBD2
TGTGCCAGCAGTTTAACTAGCGGGTACACAGATACGCAGTATTTT
CASSLTSGYTDTQYF
>TRBJ2-7|few|TRBV5-1|TRBD1
TGCGCCAGCAGCCTACCTTCGACAGGGAGACCTTCCGAGCAGTACTTC
CASSLPSTGRPSEQYF
>TRBJ1-2|NA|TRBV6-5|TRBD1
TGTGCCACCCGCGGGACAGGGAAACGTCTCTATGGCTACACCTTC
CATRGTGKRLYGYTF
>TRBJ2-7|NA|TRBV7-8|NA
TGTGCCAGCAGCCTGGTGGGTATTGACTACGAGCAGTACTTC
CASSLVGIDYEQYF
>TRBJ2-1|NA|TRBV2|TRBD2
TGTGCCAGCAGGAATATAGCGGGAGGGGTCAATGAGCAGTTCTTC
CASRNIAGGVNEQFF
>TRBJ1-3|NA|TRBV12-5|NA
TGTGCTAGTGGTAACCCAGGGGCTGGAAACACCATATATTTT
CASGNPGAGNTIYF
>TRBJ2-5|NA|TRBV23-1|NA
TGCGCCTCCGACGGGCAGGGGGGAGCAGAGACCCAGTACTTC
CASDGQGGAETQYF
>TRBJ2-4|NA|TRBV9|NA
TGTGCCAGCAGCGTAAGAGGGGGAGGAAACATTCAGTACTTC
CASSVRGGGNIQYF